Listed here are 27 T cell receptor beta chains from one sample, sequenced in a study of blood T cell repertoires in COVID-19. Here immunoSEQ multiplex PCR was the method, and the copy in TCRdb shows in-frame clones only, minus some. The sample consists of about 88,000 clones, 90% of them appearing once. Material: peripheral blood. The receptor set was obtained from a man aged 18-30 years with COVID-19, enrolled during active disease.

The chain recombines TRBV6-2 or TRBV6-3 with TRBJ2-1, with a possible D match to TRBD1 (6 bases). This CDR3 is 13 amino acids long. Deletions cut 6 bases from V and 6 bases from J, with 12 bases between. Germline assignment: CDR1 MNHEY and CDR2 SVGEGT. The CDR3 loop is CASSSSRGNEQFF. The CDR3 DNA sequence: TGTGCCAGCAGCTCCAGCAGGGGCAATGAGCAGTTCTTC.

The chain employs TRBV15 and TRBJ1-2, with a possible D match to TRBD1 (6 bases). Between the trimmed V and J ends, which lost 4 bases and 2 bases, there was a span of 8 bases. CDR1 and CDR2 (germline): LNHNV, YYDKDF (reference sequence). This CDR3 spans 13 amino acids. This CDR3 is CATSMGANYGYTF. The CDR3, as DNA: TGTGCCACCAGCATGGGGGCGAACTATGGCTACACCTTC.

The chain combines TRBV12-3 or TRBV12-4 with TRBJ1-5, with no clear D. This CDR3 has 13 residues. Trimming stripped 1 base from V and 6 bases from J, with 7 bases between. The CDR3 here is CASSLGWSQPQHF. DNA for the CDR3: TGTGCCAGCAGTTTAGGTTGGAGTCAGCCCCAGCATTTT.

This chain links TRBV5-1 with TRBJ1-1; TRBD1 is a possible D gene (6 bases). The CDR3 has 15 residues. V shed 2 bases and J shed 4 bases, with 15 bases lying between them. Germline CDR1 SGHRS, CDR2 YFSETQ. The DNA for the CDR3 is TGCGCCAGCAGCTTACAGGGACGGGGTAGCACTGAAGCTTTCTTT. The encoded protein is CASSLQGRGSTEAFF.

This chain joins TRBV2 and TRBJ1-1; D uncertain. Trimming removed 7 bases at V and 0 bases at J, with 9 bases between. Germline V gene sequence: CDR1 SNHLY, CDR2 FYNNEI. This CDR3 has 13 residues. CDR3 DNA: TGTGCCAGCAAACCACACATGAACACTGAAGCTTTCTTT. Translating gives CASKPHMNTEAFF.

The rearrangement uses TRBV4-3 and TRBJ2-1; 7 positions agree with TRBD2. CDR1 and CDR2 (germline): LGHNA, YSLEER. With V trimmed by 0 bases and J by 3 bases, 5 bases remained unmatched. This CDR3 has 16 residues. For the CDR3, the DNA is TGCGCCAGCAGCCAAGAAGGGACTACTTACTACAATGAGCAGTTCTTC. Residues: CASSQEGTTYYNEQFF.

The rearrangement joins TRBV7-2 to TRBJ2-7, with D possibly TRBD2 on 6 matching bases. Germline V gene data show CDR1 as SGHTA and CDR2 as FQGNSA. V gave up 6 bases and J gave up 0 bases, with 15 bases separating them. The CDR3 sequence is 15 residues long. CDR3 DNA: TGTGCCAGCAGTCTAGCGACCTCGAGCTCCTACGAGCAGTACTTC. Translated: CASSLATSSSYEQYF. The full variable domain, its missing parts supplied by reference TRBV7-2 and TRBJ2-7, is GAGVSQSPSNKVTEKGKDVELRCDPISGHTALYWYRQSLGQGLEFLIYFQGNSAPDKSGLPSDRFSAERTGGSVSTLTIQRTQQEDSAVYLCASSLATSSSYEQYFGPGTRLTVT.

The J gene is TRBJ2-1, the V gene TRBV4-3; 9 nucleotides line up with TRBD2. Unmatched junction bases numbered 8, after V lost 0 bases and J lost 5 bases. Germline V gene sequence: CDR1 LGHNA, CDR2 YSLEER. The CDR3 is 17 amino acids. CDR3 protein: CASSQEVLTSGNNEQFF. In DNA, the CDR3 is TGCGCCAGCAGCCAAGAAGTTTTGACTAGCGGTAACAATGAGCAGTTCTTC.

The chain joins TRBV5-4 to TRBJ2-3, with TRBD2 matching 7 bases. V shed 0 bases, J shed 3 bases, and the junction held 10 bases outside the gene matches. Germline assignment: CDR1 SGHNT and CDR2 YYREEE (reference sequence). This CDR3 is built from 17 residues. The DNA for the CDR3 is TGTGCCAGCAGCTTGGTTTCTAGCGGTTTGGGAACAGATACGCAGTATTTT. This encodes CASSLVSSGLGTDTQYF.

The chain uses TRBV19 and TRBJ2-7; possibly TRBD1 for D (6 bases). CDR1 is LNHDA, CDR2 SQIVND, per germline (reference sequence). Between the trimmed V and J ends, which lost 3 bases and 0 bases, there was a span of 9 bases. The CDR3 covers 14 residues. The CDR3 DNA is TGTGCCAGTAGTATTGGGGGCAGCTCCTACGAGCAGTACTTC. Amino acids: CASSIGGSSYEQYF.

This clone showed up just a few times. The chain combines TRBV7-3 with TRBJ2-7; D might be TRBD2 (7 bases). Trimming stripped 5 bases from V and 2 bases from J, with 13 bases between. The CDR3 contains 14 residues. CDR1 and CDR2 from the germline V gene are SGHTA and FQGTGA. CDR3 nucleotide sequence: TGTGCCAGCAGCCCCGTCGGGGGGCCCTACGAGCAGTACTTC. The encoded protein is CASSPVGGPYEQYF.

The CDR3 spells CSVVDSTGDTRYTF. As DNA, the CDR3 is TGCAGCGTTGTTGACTCGACAGGGGACACTCGCTACACCTTC. The chain couples TRBV29-1 to TRBJ1-2; 8 bases map to TRBD1. The CDR3 extends over 14 amino acids. The V and J ends lost 4 bases and 9 bases, in that order; junction bases with no gene match: 13. Germline assignment: CDR1 SQVTM and CDR2 ANQGSEA.

The CDR3 region has the DNA TGCGCCAGCAGCTTACAAACTAGCGGGAGGCCCTACAATGAGCAGTTCTTC. This codes for CASSLQTSGRPYNEQFF. V gene TRBV5-1 combines with J gene TRBJ2-1; 12 positions agree with TRBD2. The junction had 5 bases not matched to a gene; V was cut back by 2 bases and J by 2 bases. The CDR3 has 17 residues. Per germline, CDR1 SGHRS and CDR2 YFSETQ.

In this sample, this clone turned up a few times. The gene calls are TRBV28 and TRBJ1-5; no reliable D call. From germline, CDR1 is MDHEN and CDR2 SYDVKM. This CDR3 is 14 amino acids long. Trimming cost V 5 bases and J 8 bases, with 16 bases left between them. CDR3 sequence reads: CASSPSPTPKPQHF. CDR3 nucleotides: TGTGCCAGCAGTCCTTCCCCAACTCCCAAGCCCCAGCATTTT.

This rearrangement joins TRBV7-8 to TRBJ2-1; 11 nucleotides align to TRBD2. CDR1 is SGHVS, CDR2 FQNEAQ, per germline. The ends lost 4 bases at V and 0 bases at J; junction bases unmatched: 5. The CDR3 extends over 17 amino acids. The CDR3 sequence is CASSSRLAGFSYNEQFF. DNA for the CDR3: TGTGCCAGCAGCTCCAGACTAGCGGGGTTCTCCTACAATGAGCAGTTCTTC.

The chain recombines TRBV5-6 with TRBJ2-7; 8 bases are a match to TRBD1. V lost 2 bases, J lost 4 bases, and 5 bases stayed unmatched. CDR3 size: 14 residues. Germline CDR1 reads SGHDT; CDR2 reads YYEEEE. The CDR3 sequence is CASSFPGGWYEQYF. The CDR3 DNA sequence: TGTGCCAGCAGCTTTCCAGGGGGCTGGTACGAGCAGTACTTC.

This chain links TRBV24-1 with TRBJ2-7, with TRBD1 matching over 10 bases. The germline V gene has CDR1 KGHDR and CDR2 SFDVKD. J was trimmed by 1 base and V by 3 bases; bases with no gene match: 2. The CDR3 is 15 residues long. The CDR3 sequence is CATSDGTGASYEQYF. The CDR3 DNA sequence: TGTGCCACCAGTGATGGGACAGGGGCGTCCTACGAGCAGTACTTC.

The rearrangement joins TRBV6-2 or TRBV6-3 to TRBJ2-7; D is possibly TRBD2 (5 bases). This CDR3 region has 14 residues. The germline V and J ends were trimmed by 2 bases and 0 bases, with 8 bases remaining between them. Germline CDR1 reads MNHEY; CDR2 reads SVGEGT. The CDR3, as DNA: TGTGCCAGCAGTTACGAGGGATACTCCTACGAGCAGTACTTC. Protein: CASSYEGYSYEQYF.

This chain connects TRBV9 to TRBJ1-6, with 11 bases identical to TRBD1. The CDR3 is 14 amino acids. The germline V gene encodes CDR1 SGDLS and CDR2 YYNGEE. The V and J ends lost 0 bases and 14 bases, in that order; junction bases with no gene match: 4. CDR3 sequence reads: CASSVEDRGLSLHF. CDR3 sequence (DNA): TGTGCCAGCAGCGTAGAGGACAGGGGGCTATCCCTCCACTTT.

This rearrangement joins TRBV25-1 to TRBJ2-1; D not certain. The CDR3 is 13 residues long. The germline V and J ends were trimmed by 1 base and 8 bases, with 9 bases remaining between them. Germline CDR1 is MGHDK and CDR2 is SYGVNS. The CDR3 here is CASSEWKADEQFF. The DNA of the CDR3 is TGTGCCAGCAGTGAATGGAAGGCGGATGAGCAGTTCTTC.

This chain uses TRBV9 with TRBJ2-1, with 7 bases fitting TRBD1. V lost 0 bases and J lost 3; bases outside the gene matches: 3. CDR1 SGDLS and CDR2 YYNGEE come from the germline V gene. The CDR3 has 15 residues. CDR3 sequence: CASSVGQGVYNEQFF. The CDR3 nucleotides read TGTGCCAGCAGCGTAGGGCAGGGGGTCTACAATGAGCAGTTCTTC.

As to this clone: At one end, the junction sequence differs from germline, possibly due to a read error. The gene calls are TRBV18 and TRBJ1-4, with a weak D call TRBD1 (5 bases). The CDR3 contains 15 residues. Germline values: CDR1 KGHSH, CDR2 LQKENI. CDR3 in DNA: TGTGCCAGCTCACCACGACAACAGGATAATGAAAAACTGCTTTTT. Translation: CASSPRQQDNEKLLF.

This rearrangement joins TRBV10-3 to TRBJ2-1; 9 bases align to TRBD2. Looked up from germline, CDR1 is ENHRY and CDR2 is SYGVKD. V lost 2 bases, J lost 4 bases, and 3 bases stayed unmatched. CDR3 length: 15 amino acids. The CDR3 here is CAISELTSGYNEQFF. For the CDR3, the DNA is TGTGCCATCAGTGAGCTGACTAGCGGTTACAATGAGCAGTTCTTC.

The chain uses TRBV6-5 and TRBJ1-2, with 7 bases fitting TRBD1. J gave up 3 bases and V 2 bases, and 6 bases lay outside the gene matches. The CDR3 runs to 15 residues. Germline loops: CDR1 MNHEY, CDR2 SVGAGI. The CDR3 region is CASSYLGQFHYGYTF. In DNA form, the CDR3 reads TGTGCCAGCAGTTACCTGGGACAGTTTCACTATGGCTACACCTTC.

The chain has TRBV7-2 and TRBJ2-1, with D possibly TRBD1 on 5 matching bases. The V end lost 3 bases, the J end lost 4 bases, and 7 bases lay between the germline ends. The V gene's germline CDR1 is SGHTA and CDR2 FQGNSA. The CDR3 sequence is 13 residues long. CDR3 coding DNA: TGTGCCAGCAGCTTTGGACAATACAATGAGCAGTTCTTC. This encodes CASSFGQYNEQFF.

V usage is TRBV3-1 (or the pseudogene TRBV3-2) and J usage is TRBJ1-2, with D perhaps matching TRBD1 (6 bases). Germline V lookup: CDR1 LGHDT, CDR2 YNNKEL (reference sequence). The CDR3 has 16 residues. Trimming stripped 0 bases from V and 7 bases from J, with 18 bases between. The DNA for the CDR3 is TGTGCCAGCAGCCAAGATCTCGAGGGGGGGCGAACTGGCTACACCTTC. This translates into CASSQDLEGGRTGYTF.

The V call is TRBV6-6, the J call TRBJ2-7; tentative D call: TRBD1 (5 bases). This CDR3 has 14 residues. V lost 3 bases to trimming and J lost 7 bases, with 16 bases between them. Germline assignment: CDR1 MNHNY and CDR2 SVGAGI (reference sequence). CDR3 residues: CASSYIGAKGEQYF. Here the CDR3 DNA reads TGTGCCAGCAGTTATATAGGGGCCAAGGGGGAGCAGTACTTC.